This TCR beta chain came from a study of beta chain features in type 1 diabetes. Every bit of the isolated RNA underwent reverse transcription, so sequencing read expressed TCRB transcripts. Data came from immunoSEQ multiplex PCR; TCRdb stores just in-frame clones and leaves some out. The sample records under 900,000 clones, about 17% being singletons. Germline V gives CDR1 SGHRS, CDR2 YFSETQ. Losses at the gene ends were 0 bases for V and 8 bases for J; bases not matched to a gene: 3. The CDR3 extends over 15 amino acids. The TCR sequence derives from a woman aged 18 to 35 in good health. The chain combines TRBV5-1 with TRBJ2-1, with TRBD1 matching over 12 bases. Sequencing was done on a sample of naive CD4+ T cells from blood. The CDR3 nucleotides read TGCGCCAGCAGCTTGGGCGGGACAGGGGGCTATGAGCAGTTCTTC. It codes for CASSLGGTGGYEQFF.